What follows is one T cell receptor (beta chain) and its context. This sample was included in a study of blood T cell repertoires in COVID-19. Study overall: Spain, Italy and the United States supplied samples that represented acute and convalescent COVID-19.

Authors' analysis steps: Reference gene primer amplification gave nucleated cell count estimates. Clones were read by immunoSEQ multiplex PCR, and TCRdb kept only the in-frame ones, dropping some. V and J calls and clone size come straight from that table; D and trimming were deduced from the DNA. The repertoire holds 100,000 or so clones, with roughly nine tenths as singletons. This TCR derives from a man aged 55-75 years with acute or convalescent COVID-19. Specimen: peripheral blood.

The CDR3: CASSQGTPGTEAFF. The CDR3 DNA follows: TGTGCCAGCAGCCAAGGGACACCTGGCACTGAAGCTTTCTTT. The V gene is TRBV3-1 (or the pseudogene TRBV3-2), the J gene TRBJ1-1, with a weak D call TRBD1 (5 bases). The CDR3 contains 14 residues. V lost 1 base and J 4 bases, leaving 10 bases between the germline ends. Germline V gene sequence: CDR1 LGHDT, CDR2 YNNKEL (reference sequence).